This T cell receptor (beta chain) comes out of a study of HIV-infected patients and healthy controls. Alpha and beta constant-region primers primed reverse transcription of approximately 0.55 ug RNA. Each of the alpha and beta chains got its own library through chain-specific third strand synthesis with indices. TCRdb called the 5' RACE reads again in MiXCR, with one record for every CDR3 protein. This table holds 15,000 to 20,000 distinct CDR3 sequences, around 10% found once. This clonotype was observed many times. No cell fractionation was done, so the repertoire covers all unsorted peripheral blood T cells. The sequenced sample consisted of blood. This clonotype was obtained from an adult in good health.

DNA of the CDR3: TGTGCCAGCAGTTCAATACAGGGAACAAGGGGGGCCAACGTCCTGACTTTC. It translates to CASSSIQGTRGANVLTF. The chain links TRBV12-3 or TRBV12-4 to TRBJ2-6; D may be TRBD1 (6 bases). V was pared by 4 bases and J by 4 bases, with 17 bases between. The CDR3 has 17 residues.